This entry describes one TCR beta chain. The data belong to a study of T cell changes during pregnancy in multiple sclerosis. Germline lookup yields CDR1 LNHNV and CDR2 YYDKDF (reference sequence). This CDR3 is built from 13 residues. V was clipped by 2 bases and J by 2 bases, with 6 bases between them. Sequencing used immunoSEQ multiplex PCR; TCRdb keeps in-frame clones, though not all of them. The data show over 50,000 clones, around nine tenths seen once. The sequenced sample was peripheral blood, obtained in the third trimester of pregnancy. The chain employs TRBV15 and TRBJ2-5; possibly TRBD1 for D (5 bases). The clonotype was recovered from a female donor in good health, enrolled as a control in a pregnancy study. The CDR3, as DNA: TGTGCCACCAGCAGACAGGGTCAAGAGACCCAGTACTTC. Protein product: CATSRQGQETQYF.